This entry describes one T cell receptor (beta chain). Its antigen is still unknown. Base qualities were left out, and no much larger clone turns up one base away. Donors formed part of the validation cohort, which comprised 120 subjects and was distinct from the first cohort of 550 to 850 subjects. These data originate in a study of cytomegalovirus exposure and HLA in healthy donors (dated by TCRdb to 2015 to 2018). Regarding the research as a whole: According to a later analysis, one platform produced both the roughly 120 validation repertoires and the 730 or so repertoires of the first cohort. The study was designed to test whether signatures of past pathogen exposure could be identified by cataloging public T cell receptors. High-throughput TCR immunosequencing, statistical association of individual TCRs with disease status, and machine learning were combined to predict cytomegalovirus infection status. A separate validation cohort of some 130 different subjects was used in addition to the approximately 670-subject first cohort.

The germline V and J ends show losses of 3 bases and 1 base respectively, and no gene match explains 5 bases of the junction. Reading the germline V gene (reference sequence) gives CDR1 LNHDA and CDR2 SQIVND. The CDR3 starts with the cysteine, ends with the phenylalanine, and has 16 residues. The retained sequence is limited to the CDR3, 48 bases, with the frame set at the first base. Receptor amplification or capture employed the immunoSEQ multiplex PCR assay. In the authors' own workflow: A statistical classification framework was built for diagnosing cytomegalovirus status from the catalog of TCR beta chain sequences. This is the immuneACCESS table as TCRdb keeps it, with only in-frame sequences that have V and J called. A part of the clones is gone; compared with another copy, unresolved V genes explain less than half, and the rest is unexplained. V and J calls and clone size are copied from that table; D and trimming were computed from the DNA. The sample table records around 250,000 clones; 80% to 95% of these occur just once. The ten largest clones take up approximately 3.1% of the sample.

Summary of the overall study and its limitations: The authors suggested that the approach could potentially be generalized to other disease states and immunological phenotypes. In both the original and validation cohorts, the classifier was reported to diagnose cytomegalovirus status with high specificity and sensitivity. In a later analysis, TCRs clustered in the first cohort were found to also tend to co-occur in the 120 or so validation repertoires, with 94% of cluster scores above 0. A few of the identified cytomegalovirus-associated TCR beta chains were confirmed in vitro to be specific for cytomegalovirus antigens. A total of around 150 TCR beta chains were listed by the study as associated with cytomegalovirus. A later analysis had no HLA typing for the validation cohort, so co-occurrence there was scored across all 110 or so repertoires. While some public TCRs were present in many individuals, most TCR sequences turned up only very rarely across donors.

The sample comprised PBMCs. This chain joins TRBV19 to TRBJ2-7, with 11 bases in between that match TRBD1. The TCR sequence derives from a woman in her thirties in good health and CMV-seronegative. The DNA sequence is as follows: TGTGCCAGTAGTATGAGACGGGACAGGGGGTCCTACGAGCAGTACTTC. Its protein product is CASSMRRDRGSYEQYF.